What follows are 17 T cell receptor beta chains derived from one specimen sequenced in a study of blood T cell repertoires in COVID-19. Clones were read by immunoSEQ multiplex PCR, and TCRdb kept only the in-frame ones, dropping some. The data show approximately 91,000 clones, with 80% seen just once and 15% to 20% held by the top ten. What was sequenced was peripheral blood. Receptors were obtained from a human donor in a cohort sampled during active COVID-19.

The CDR3 region is CASSTGTGNTEAFF. The CDR3 DNA follows: TGTGCCAGCAGCACCGGGACAGGGAACACTGAAGCTTTCTTT. The gene calls are TRBV2 and TRBJ1-1, with 8 bases lining up with TRBD1. This CDR3 contains 14 residues. From germline, CDR1 is SNHLY and CDR2 FYNNEI. V shed 6 bases, J shed 1 base, and the junction held 4 bases outside the gene matches.

The rearrangement links TRBV27 to TRBJ2-1; the match to TRBD2 covers 7 bases. CDR1 is MNHEY, CDR2 SMNVEV, per germline (reference sequence). The CDR3 consists of 14 residues. With V trimmed by 6 bases and J by 2 bases, 4 bases remained unmatched. For the CDR3, the DNA is TGTGCCAGCAGCACTAGCGAGACCTACAATGAGCAGTTCTTC. This translates into CASSTSETYNEQFF.

This chain connects TRBV3-1 (or the pseudogene TRBV3-2) to TRBJ2-3; no clear D gene. Germline CDR1 is LGHDT and CDR2 is YNNKEL (reference sequence). Trimming took off 4 bases at V and 6 bases at J, with 11 bases between the two ends. This CDR3 has 13 amino acids. The DNA of the CDR3 is TGTGCCAGCAGCCCCCTGGGCTCCGATACGCAGTATTTT. Protein product: CASSPLGSDTQYF.

This clone was counted a few times. This chain uses TRBV10-3 with TRBJ1-5, with D uncertain. This CDR3 is 16 amino acids long. Trimming stripped 3 bases from V and 0 bases from J, with 12 bases between. Germline values: CDR1 ENHRY, CDR2 SYGVKD. The CDR3 sequence: CAISDVAGNSNQPQHF. The DNA for the CDR3 is TGTGCCATCAGTGATGTGGCAGGTAATAGCAATCAGCCCCAGCATTTT.

V gene TRBV7-2 combines with J gene TRBJ1-5; D not certain. V shed 5 bases and J shed 4 bases, with 9 bases lying between them. The germline V gene encodes CDR1 SGHTA and CDR2 FQGNSA. This CDR3 comprises 13 residues. CDR3 coding DNA: TGTGCCAGCAGCCCAGGAAATAATCAGCCCCAGCATTTT. Its translation: CASSPGNNQPQHF.

The V gene is TRBV7-9, the J gene TRBJ2-1, with TRBD2 matching 8 bases. V gave up 4 bases and J gave up 12 bases; unmatched junction bases: 11. The CDR3 sequence is 14 residues long. Germline V CDR1 and CDR2: SEHNR, FQNEAQ (reference sequence). For the CDR3, the DNA is TGTGCCAGCAGCTCGGACCCGGGACTAGTATGGCAGTTCTTC. Residues: CASSSDPGLVWQFF.

CDR3 nucleotide sequence: TGCGCCAGCAGCTTCGCCTCAGGGAACTACGAGCAGTACTTC. Translated: CASSFASGNYEQYF. The genes are TRBV5-1 and TRBJ2-7; possibly TRBD1 for D (5 bases). With 2 bases removed from V and 3 bases from J, the gap between germline ends came to 12 bases. Germline CDR1 reads SGHRS; CDR2 reads YFSETQ. This CDR3 contains 14 residues.

This chain connects TRBV28 to TRBJ1-4; 9 bases are shared with TRBD1. The ends lost 7 bases at V and 8 bases at J; junction bases unmatched: 14. The CDR3 length is 16 residues. The germline V gene has CDR1 MDHEN and CDR2 SYDVKM. CDR3 sequence (DNA): TGTGCCAGCACCGAGAGGAGGGACAGGGTCAGGGAAAAACTGTTTTTT. Protein sequence: CASTERRDRVREKLFF.

The chain links TRBV5-1 to TRBJ2-5; D perhaps matches TRBD2 (6 bases). Germline CDR1 SGHRS, CDR2 YFSETQ. The CDR3 sequence is 15 residues long. Trimming left V 0 bases short and J 5 bases short, with 14 bases between. CDR3 in amino acids: CASSLGGAMSETQYF. The CDR3 DNA reads as TGCGCCAGCAGCTTGGGCGGGGCGATGTCGGAGACCCAGTACTTC.

The gene calls are TRBV18 and TRBJ2-7; 9 positions agree with TRBD1. The V gene's germline CDR1 is KGHSH and CDR2 LQKENI. The CDR3 totals 16 residues. J lost 0 bases, V lost 2 bases, and 5 bases had no gene match. The CDR3 here is CASSPAGQGSSYEQYF. DNA for the CDR3: TGTGCCAGCTCACCAGCGGGACAGGGAAGCTCCTACGAGCAGTACTTC.

The gene calls are TRBV29-1 and TRBJ2-3; 8 nucleotides line up with TRBD2. V lost 4 bases to trimming and J lost 7 bases; unmatched junction nucleotides: 4. The CDR3 is made up of 12 amino acids. Looked up from germline, CDR1 is SQVTM and CDR2 is ANQGSEA. Here the CDR3 reads CSVVREGNTQYF. The CDR3 coding sequence is TGCAGCGTTGTACGGGAGGGGAATACGCAGTATTTT.

This clone was seen only once. J is TRBJ1-5 and V is TRBV19; possible D gene TRBD1, 5 bases. Deletions cut 7 bases from V and 4 bases from J, with 17 bases between. Germline assignment: CDR1 LNHDA and CDR2 SQIVND (reference sequence). The CDR3 has 15 residues. The DNA for the CDR3 is TGTGCCAGTACCCTAACAGTGGGGGGAAATCAGCCCCAGCATTTT. Translated: CASTLTVGGNQPQHF.

There are a few counts of this clone. This rearrangement joins TRBV6-1 to TRBJ2-1, with 12 positions matching TRBD2. This CDR3 is built from 16 residues. V lost 4 bases to trimming and J lost 7 bases; unmatched junction nucleotides: 8. In germline, CDR1 is MNHNS, CDR2 SASEGT. The CDR3 is CASSGRLAGVGNEQFF. The CDR3 nucleotides are TGTGCCAGCAGTGGAAGACTAGCGGGAGTAGGAAATGAGCAGTTCTTC.

This chain connects TRBV5-1 to TRBJ1-2; possibly TRBD1 for D (6 bases). This CDR3 is built from 13 residues. Trimming removed 0 bases at V and 8 bases at J, with 11 bases between. The germline CDR1 and CDR2 sequences are SGHRS and YFSETQ. The CDR3 bases are TGCGCCAGCAGCTTGGATGGGGGCCGGGGCTACACCTTC. As protein: CASSLDGGRGYTF.

The V call is TRBV6-5, the J call TRBJ1-2; D remains unclear. V shed 6 bases and J shed 5 bases, with 10 bases lying between them. The germline V gene has CDR1 MNHEY and CDR2 SVGAGI. The CDR3 has 12 amino acids. CDR3 DNA sequence: TGTGCCAGCAGGAGGGTGGGGTATGGCTACACCTTC. Its protein product is CASRRVGYGYTF.

The chain couples TRBV3-1 (or the pseudogene TRBV3-2) to TRBJ2-7, with 8 bases fitting TRBD2. The CDR3 is 15 residues long. Germline-derived CDR1 and CDR2 are LGHDT and YNNKEL (reference sequence). The trim removed 4 bases at V and 2 bases at J, leaving 7 bases unmatched. The CDR3 is CASSPTGTRTYEQYF. Written as DNA, the CDR3 is TGTGCCAGCAGCCCAACCGGGACTAGGACCTACGAGCAGTACTTC.

The chain couples TRBV28 to TRBJ2-7; 7 bases are a match to TRBD1. The ends lost 2 bases at V and 0 bases at J; junction bases unmatched: 1. The CDR3 spans 14 residues. Germline loops: CDR1 MDHEN, CDR2 SYDVKM. This CDR3 is CASSLRTGSYEQYF. CDR3 coding DNA: TGTGCCAGCAGTTTAAGGACAGGCTCCTACGAGCAGTACTTC.